This record concerns one T cell receptor (beta chain) sequence. Its antigen is not identified. This sample is part of a study of cytomegalovirus exposure and HLA in healthy donors. Points from the study as a whole: The study put some 160 TCR beta chains on its list as cytomegalovirus-associated.

Amplification used 60 Vbeta primers and 13 Jbeta primers. The repertoire was sequenced with immunoSEQ multiplex PCR; TCRdb's copy has only in-frame clones and lacks some. Seen here are about 220,000 clones, around 75% observed once, and the top ten hold under 2%. The CDR3 has 13 amino acids. The V gene's germline CDR1 is GTSNPN and CDR2 SVGIG (reference sequence). J lost 4 bases, V lost 7 bases, and 4 bases had no gene match. This receptor was obtained from a woman younger than 45 in good health and CMV-seronegative. The chain has TRBV30 and TRBJ2-2; TRBD1 matches at 9 bases. Material: PBMCs. CDR3 in amino acids: CASRGQGTGELFF. As DNA, the CDR3 is TGTGCCTCACGGGGACAGGGCACCGGGGAGCTGTTTTTT.